The sequence of this T cell receptor (beta chain) was determined in a study of neurological immune-mediated disorders. Germline lookup yields CDR1 SGHRS and CDR2 YFSETQ. V gave up 4 bases and J gave up 0 bases; unmatched junction bases: 9. The CDR3 length is 16 residues. The time point: longitudinal time-point 3. Template-switch 5'RACE cDNA synthesis added a 10-nucleotide unique molecular identifier. Each CDR3 protein gets one entry after TCRdb re-called the 5' RACE reads with MiXCR. The sample contains 43,000 or so distinct CDR3 sequences, roughly 12% of which appear only once. At least ten counts were recorded for this clonotype.

The chain is built from TRBV5-1 and TRBJ2-7, with TRBD1 matching over 8 bases. Material: PBMCs. This sequence was found in a man aged 25 to 45 in good health. CDR3 region: CASSPGGTGGSYEQYF. CDR3 coding DNA: TGCGCCAGCAGCCCTGGAGGTACAGGGGGCTCCTACGAGCAGTACTTC.